This T cell receptor beta chain was recorded in a study of T-cell reconstitution after alpha-beta-depleted transplantation in children. Preparation of the TCRbeta library used unique molecular identifiers. TCRdb re-called the PCR reads with MiXCR, one entry per CDR3 protein. This table has around 230,000 distinct CDR3 sequences, around a sixth appearing once. The CDR3 has 15 amino acids. The ends were cut back, 4 bases at V and 0 bases at J, with 11 bases in the middle. The germline V gene has CDR1 SGHRS and CDR2 YFSETQ. General observations from the study: Surviving recipient T cells and intrathymic progenitors accounted for some patients' high TCRbeta diversity at day 60. Once a year had passed after transplant, T-cell counts and diversity came mostly from newly produced T cells. The origin of alpha-beta T cells about two months after transplant was reportedly several hundred expanded graft clones.

About this clonotype itself: The antigen is not known.

The receptor was isolated from a male patient between 2 and 10 years old who had a stem cell transplant for acute lymphoblastic leukemia, so the T cells may come from the graft donor. The sequenced sample was PBMCs, mostly from graft donor cells, obtained 360 days after TCRalphabeta/CD19-depleted stem cell transplant. V usage is TRBV5-1 and J usage is TRBJ1-3; D unclear. The CDR3 nucleotides are TGCGCCAGCAGCCAGGACCTCTTCTCTGGAAACACCATATATTTT. Translating gives CASSQDLFSGNTIYF. Using reference TRBV5-1 and TRBJ1-3 for the parts outside the CDR3, the full variable domain is KAGVTQTPRYLIKTRGQQVTLSCSPISGHRSVSWYQQTPGQGLQFLFEYFSETQRNKGNFPGRFSGRQFSNSRSEMNVSTLELGDSALYLCASSQDLFSGNTIYFGEGSWLTVV.